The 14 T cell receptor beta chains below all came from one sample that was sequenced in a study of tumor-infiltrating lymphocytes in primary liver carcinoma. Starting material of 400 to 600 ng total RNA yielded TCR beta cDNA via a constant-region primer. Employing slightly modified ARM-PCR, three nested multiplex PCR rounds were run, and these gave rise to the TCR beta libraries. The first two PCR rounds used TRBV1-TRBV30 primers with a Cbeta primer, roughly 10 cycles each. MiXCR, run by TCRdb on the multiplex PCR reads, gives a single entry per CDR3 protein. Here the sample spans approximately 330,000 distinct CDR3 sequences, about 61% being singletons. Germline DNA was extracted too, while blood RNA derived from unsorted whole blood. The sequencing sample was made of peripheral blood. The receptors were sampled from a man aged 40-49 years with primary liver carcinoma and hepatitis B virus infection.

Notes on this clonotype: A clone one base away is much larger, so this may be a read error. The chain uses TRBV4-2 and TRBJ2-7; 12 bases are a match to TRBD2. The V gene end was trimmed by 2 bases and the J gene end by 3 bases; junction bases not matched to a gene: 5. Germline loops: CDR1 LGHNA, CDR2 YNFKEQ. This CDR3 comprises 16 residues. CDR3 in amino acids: CASSQRLAGEGYEQYF. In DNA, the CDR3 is TGTGCCAGCAGCCAAAGACTAGCGGGGGAAGGCTACGAGCAGTACTTC.

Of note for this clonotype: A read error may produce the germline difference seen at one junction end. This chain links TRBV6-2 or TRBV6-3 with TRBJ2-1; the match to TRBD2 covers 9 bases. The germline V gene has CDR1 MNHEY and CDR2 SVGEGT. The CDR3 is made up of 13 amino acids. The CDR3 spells CASRELAGDEQLF. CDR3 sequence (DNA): TGTGCCAGCAGGGAACTAGCGGGTGATGAGCAGCTCTTC.

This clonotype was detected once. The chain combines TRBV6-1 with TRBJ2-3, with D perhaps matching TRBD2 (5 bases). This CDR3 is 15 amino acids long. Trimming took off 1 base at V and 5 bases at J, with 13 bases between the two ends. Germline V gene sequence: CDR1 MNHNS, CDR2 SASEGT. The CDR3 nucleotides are TGTGCCAGCAGTGAAGTTCGGGGATTCAAAGATACGCAGTATTTT. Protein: CASSEVRGFKDTQYF.

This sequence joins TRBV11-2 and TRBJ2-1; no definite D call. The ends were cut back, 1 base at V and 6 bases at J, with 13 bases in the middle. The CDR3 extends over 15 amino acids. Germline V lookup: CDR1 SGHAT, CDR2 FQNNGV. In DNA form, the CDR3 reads TGTGCCAGCAGCTTAGTGTGGCGGCCGATCAATGAGCAGTTCTTC. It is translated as CASSLVWRPINEQFF. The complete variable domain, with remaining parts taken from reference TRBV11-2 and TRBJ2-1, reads EAGVAQSPRYKIIEKRQSVAFWCNPISGHATLYWYQQILGQGPKLLIQFQNNGVVDDSQLPKDRFSAERLKGVDSTLKIQPAKLEDSAVYLCASSLVWRPINEQFFGPGTRLTVL.

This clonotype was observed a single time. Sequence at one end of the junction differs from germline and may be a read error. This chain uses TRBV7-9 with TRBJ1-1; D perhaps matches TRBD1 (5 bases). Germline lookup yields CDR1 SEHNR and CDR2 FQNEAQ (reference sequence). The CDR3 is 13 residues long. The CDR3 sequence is CASSSQGDTGAFF. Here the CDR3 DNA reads TGTGCCAGCAGCTCGCAGGGTGACACTGGAGCTTTCTTC.

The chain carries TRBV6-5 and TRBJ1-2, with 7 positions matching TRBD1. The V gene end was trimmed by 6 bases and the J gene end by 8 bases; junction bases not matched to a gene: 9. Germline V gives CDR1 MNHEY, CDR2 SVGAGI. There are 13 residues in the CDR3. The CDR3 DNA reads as TGTGCCAGCAGCCTAGGGGACAGACGGGGCTACACCTTC. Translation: CASSLGDRRGYTF.

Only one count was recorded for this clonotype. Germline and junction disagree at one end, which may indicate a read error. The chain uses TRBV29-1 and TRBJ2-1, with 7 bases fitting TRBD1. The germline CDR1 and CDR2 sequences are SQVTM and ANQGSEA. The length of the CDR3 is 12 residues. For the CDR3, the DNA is TGCAGCGCCGGGACAGCCCACAATGATCAGTTCTTC. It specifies CSAGTAHNDQFF.

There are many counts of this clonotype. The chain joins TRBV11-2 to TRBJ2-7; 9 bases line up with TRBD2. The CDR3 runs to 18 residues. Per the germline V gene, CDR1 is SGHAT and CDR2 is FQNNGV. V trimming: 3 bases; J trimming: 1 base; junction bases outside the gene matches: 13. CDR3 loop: CASSLASGRPLVSYEQYF. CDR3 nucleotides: TGTGCCAGCAGCTTGGCGAGCGGGAGGCCCCTGGTTTCCTACGAGCAGTACTTC. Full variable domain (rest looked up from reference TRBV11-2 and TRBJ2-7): EAGVAQSPRYKIIEKRQSVAFWCNPISGHATLYWYQQILGQGPKLLIQFQNNGVVDDSQLPKDRFSAERLKGVDSTLKIQPAKLEDSAVYLCASSLASGRPLVSYEQYFGPGTRLTVT.

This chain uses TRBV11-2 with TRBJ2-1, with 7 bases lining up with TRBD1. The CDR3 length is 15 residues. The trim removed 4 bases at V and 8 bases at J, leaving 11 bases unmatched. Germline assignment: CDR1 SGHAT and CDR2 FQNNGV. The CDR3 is CASSSRQGRFDEQFF. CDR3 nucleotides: TGTGCCAGCAGCTCCCGACAGGGACGATTTGATGAGCAGTTCTTC.

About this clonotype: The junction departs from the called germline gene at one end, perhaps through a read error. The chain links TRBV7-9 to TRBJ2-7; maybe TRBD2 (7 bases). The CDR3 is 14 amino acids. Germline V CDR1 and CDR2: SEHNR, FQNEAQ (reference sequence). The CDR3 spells CAGSLWGGGYEQYF. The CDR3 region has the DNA TGTGCCGGCAGCCTATGGGGAGGGGGCTACGAGCAGTACTTC.

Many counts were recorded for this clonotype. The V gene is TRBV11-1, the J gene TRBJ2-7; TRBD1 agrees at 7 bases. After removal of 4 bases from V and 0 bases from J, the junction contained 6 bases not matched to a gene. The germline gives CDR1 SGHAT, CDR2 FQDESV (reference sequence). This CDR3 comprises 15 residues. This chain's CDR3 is CASSSIRGLSYEQYF. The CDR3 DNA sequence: TGTGCCAGCAGCTCTATTAGGGGGCTCTCCTACGAGCAGTACTTC.

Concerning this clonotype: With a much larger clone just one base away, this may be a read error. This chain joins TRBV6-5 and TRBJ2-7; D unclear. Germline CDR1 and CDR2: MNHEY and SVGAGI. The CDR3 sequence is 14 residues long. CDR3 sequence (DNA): TGTGTCAGCAGTTACACACAGAGCTCCTACGAGCAGTACTTC. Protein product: CVSSYTQSSYEQYF.

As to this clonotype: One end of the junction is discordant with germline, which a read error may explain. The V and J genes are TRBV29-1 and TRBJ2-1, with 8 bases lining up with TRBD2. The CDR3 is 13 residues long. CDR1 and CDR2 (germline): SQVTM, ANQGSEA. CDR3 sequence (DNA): TGTAGCGTTGATACGACTAGCGACAATGAGCAGTTCTTC. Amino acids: CSVDTTSDNEQFF.

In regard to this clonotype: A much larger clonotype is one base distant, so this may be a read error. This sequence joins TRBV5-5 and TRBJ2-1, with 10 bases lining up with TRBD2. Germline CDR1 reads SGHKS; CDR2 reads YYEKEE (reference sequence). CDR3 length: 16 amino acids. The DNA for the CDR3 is TGTTCCAGCAGCTTGGAGCTAGCGGGGGTCTACAATGAGCAGTTCTTC. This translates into CSSSLELAGVYNEQFF.